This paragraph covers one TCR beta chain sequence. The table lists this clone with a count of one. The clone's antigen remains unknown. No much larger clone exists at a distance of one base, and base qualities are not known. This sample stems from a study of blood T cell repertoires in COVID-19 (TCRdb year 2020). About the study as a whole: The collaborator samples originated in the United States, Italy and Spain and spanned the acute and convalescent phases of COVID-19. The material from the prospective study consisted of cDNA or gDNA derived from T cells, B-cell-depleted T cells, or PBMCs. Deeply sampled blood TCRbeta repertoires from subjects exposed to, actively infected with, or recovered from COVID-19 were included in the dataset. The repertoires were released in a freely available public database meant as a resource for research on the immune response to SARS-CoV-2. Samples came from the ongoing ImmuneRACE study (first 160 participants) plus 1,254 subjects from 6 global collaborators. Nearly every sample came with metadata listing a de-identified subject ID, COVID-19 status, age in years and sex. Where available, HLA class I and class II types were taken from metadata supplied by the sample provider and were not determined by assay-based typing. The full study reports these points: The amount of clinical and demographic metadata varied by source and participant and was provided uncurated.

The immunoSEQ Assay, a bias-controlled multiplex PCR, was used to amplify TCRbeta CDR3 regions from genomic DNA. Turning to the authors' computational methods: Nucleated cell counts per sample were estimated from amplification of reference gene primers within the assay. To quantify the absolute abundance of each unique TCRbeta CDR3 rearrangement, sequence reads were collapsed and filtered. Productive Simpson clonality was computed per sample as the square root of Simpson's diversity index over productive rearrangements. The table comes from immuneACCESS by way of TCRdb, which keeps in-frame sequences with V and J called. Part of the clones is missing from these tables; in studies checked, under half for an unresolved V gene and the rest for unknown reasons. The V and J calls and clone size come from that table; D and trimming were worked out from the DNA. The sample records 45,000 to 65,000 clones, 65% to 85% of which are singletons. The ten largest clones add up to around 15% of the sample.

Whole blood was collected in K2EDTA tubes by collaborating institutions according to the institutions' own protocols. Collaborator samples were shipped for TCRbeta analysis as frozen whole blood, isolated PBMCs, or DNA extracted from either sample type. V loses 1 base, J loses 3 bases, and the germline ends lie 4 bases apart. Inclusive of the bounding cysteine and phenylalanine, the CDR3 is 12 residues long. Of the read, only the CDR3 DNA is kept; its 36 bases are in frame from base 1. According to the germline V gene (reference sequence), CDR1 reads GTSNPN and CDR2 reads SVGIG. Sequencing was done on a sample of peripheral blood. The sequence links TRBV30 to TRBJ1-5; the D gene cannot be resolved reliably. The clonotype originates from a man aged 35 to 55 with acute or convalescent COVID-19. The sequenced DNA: TGTGCCTGGAGTGGCGCCAATCAGCCCCAGCATTTT. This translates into CAWSGANQPQHF.